The sequence of this T cell receptor (beta chain) was determined in a study of T cells after yellow fever vaccination. In TCRdb, the 5' RACE reads were re-called with MiXCR into one record per CDR3 protein. The sample holds about 500,000 distinct CDR3 sequences, around 16% seen once. In its sample, this clonotype was seen a few times. CDR3 length: 15 residues. V lost 0 bases and J 1 base, leaving 4 bases between the germline ends. From germline, CDR1 is MGHRA and CDR2 YSYEKL. Sequenced material: PBMCs, taken less than 6 days after the first yellow fever vaccination. The source is a man aged 18 to 29 who received the YFV17D yellow fever vaccine. The chain employs TRBV4-1 and TRBJ2-6; D remains unclear. The CDR3 DNA reads as TGCGCCAGCAGCCAAGAGGAGTCTGGGGCCAACGTCCTGACTTTC. Translation gives CASSQEESGANVLTF.